Shown below are 5 T cell receptor beta chains from a single sample sequenced in a study of T cell repertoires in cytomegalovirus infection (dated by TCRdb to between 2018 and 2020). The sequencing machine was an Illumina HiSeq 1500. TCRdb reanalyzed the raw reads on its own, using fastp at Q25 for trimming and MiXCR for clone calling, and kept in-frame beta chains. Entries are consolidated by CDR3 protein sequence, retaining the most common genes and DNA. Here the sample has approximately 140,000 distinct CDR3 sequences; 5% to 6.5% occur a single time. The top ten clonotypes cover 18% of the sample. The specimen sequenced was PBMCs. These receptors were collected from a human donor in good health (CMV status not recorded). Some clones in this sample may be carry-over from other donors' samples.

This clonotype has just a few counts. The rearrangement joins TRBV20-1 to TRBJ2-7; D perhaps matches TRBD2 (6 bases). V lost 4 bases to trimming and J lost 0 bases, with 16 bases between them. Germline loops: CDR1 DFQATT, CDR2 SNEGSKA (reference sequence). The CDR3 totals 15 residues. The CDR3 coding sequence is TGCAGTGCTACCGGGACTCCGAGGGACTCCTACGAGCAGTACTTC. This encodes CSATGTPRDSYEQYF.

In its sample, this clonotype was seen many times. The chain combines TRBV29-1 with TRBJ1-1, with 7 bases lining up with TRBD1. Germline CDR1 SQVTM, CDR2 ANQGSEA. The length of the CDR3 is 12 residues. This CDR3 reads CSARGGNTEAFF. Written as DNA, the CDR3 is TGCAGTGCCAGGGGGGGGAACACTGAAGCTTTCTTT.

This clonotype was detected many times. The CDR3 DNA sequence: TGTGCCAGCAGGCTTGGGTGGGCCACGGCCTCTTGGCTCGGGACCTACGAGCAGTACTTC. Residues: CASRLGWATASWLGTYEQYF. This rearrangement joins TRBV28 to TRBJ2-7, with D possibly being TRBD2 (5 bases). This CDR3 region has 20 residues. The V gene's germline CDR1 is MDHEN and CDR2 SYDVKM. With 6 bases removed from V and 2 bases from J, the gap between germline ends came to 32 bases.

This clonotype was counted at least ten times. DNA for the CDR3: TGTGCCAGCAGCTTAGTCGGTCGCACTGAAGCTTTCTTT. As protein: CASSLVGRTEAFF. The chain recombines TRBV7-2 with TRBJ1-1; D is ambiguous. Germline-derived CDR1 and CDR2 are SGHTA and FQGNSA. Trimming removed 1 base at V and 4 bases at J, with 7 bases between. This CDR3 has 13 residues.

This clonotype was seen repeatedly, ten times or more. The chain carries TRBV7-2 and TRBJ1-5, with 8 nucleotides matching TRBD1. The CDR3 totals 19 residues. After removal of 1 base from V and 2 bases from J, the junction contained 13 bases not matched to a gene. The germline CDR1 and CDR2 sequences are SGHTA and FQGNSA. The CDR3 DNA is TGTGCCAGCAGCTTAGAGCTGCTCAGGGGGCGGAGAGGCAATCAGCCCCAGCATTTT. This encodes CASSLELLRGRRGNQPQHF.